Sequencing of this T cell receptor beta chain was carried out in a study of brain T cells in children with intractable seizures. Study-wide findings and caveats: Pre-surgery blood may have been undersampled, hiding some clones. HCMV serostatus was not known, and viral specificity came from CDR3 similarity only.

TCRdb's table, derived via immunoSEQ multiplex PCR, lists solely in-frame clones and lacks some. The sample includes 88,000 or so clones, approximately 90% seen only once; the top ten take roughly 25%. Surgery cases with the highest brain T cell transcript signatures were chosen for sequencing. At least one anti-epileptic drug was given before surgery. As to this clone: Antigen: not known.

Trimming pared 4 bases from V and 5 bases from J, leaving 14 bases between. In germline, CDR1 is MGHRA, CDR2 YSYEKL. The CDR3 sequence is 15 residues long. The chain joins TRBV4-1 to TRBJ1-4; D possibly corresponds to TRBD1 (6 bases). This receptor was taken from a girl aged 2-15 years with Rasmussen encephalitis and intractable seizures. Sequences were derived from peripheral blood, sampled at surgery. CDR3 loop: CASSPGETGNEKLFF. DNA of the CDR3: TGCGCCAGCAGCCCCGGAGAGACAGGCAATGAAAAACTGTTTTTT.